The present TCR beta chain was sequenced within a study of CD8+ T cells in alopecia areata. As for the study in general: Tofacitinib exposure lasted 6 to 18 months, followed by 6 months off drug.

Extracted from the samples, RNA was reverse transcribed into cDNA to serve as the sequencing template. Here immunoSEQ multiplex PCR was the method, and the copy in TCRdb shows in-frame clones only, minus some. The profile shows about 210,000 clones, about 40% of them singletons. Treatment given: oral pan-JAK inhibitor, 5-10 mg twice daily. The TCR sequence derives from a human donor with alopecia areata. This specimen consisted of CD4+ T cells sorted from blood, obtained at approximately week 37, from a patient treated with tofacitinib.

The chain's CDR3 is CASSLEGTGNEKLFF. CDR3 DNA: TGCGCCAGCAGCTTGGAAGGGACAGGGAATGAAAAACTGTTTTTT. The J gene is TRBJ1-4, the V gene TRBV5-1; 9 nucleotides align to TRBD1. CDR3 length equals 15 residues. The V gene end was trimmed by 0 bases and the J gene end by 5 bases; junction bases not matched to a gene: 2. From germline, CDR1 is SGHRS and CDR2 YFSETQ.